This T cell receptor beta chain comes out of a study of molecular identifiers for immune sequencing clone quantification. CDR1 and CDR2 (germline): MNHEY, SMNVEV (reference sequence). V was pared by 2 bases and J by 5 bases, with 11 bases of the junction left unmatched. The CDR3 has 17 amino acids. Each CDR3 protein gets one entry after TCRdb re-called the PCR reads with MiXCR. The profile shows around 470,000 distinct CDR3 sequences, 20% to 25% of them singletons. This clonotype was counted only a few times. Naive CD8 libraries were made from about 20,000 to 1,000,000 sorted cells, and they used 10%, 30% or 50% RNA.

The gene calls are TRBV27 and TRBJ1-5; 8 bases agree with TRBD1. Sample: naive CD8+ T cells from blood, with Jurkat cell RNA spiked in. Subset reported: FACS-sorted CD8+CD4-CCR7+CD45RA+ naive T cells. The source of this sequence is a human donor in good health. Some libraries in this study had Jurkat cell RNA spiked in. CDR3 protein: CASSLTQGAGAHQPQHF. For the CDR3, the DNA is TGTGCCAGCAGTTTAACCCAGGGGGCGGGGGCCCATCAGCCCCAGCATTTT.